This T cell receptor beta chain was sequenced during a study of blood T cells in healthy people across ages. Findings and limits, study-wide: Observed TCR beta diversity showed a strong correlation with the percentage of naive T cells as measured by flow cytometry. Age advanced and TCR beta diversity per million T cells fell, roughly linearly.

The study isolated at least 6.5 million PBMCs from each sample. Comment on this clonotype: Its target is unknown.

The germline CDR1 and CDR2 sequences are SNHLY and FYNNEI. The V and J ends lost 7 bases and 5 bases, in that order; junction bases with no gene match: 12. The CDR3 length is 16 residues. Sample-barcoded 5' priming and a J-beta primer mix drove a second PCR of roughly 6 to 12 cycles. TCRdb reanalysed the 5' RACE reads using MiXCR and keeps one entry per CDR3 protein. Here the sample spans some 690,000 distinct CDR3 sequences, approximately 21% being singletons. The rearrangement joins TRBV2 to TRBJ1-1; 11 bases line up with TRBD1. The sample comprised blood. The TCR originated in a man in his 70s in good health. CDR3 amino acids: CASIGDRGSLGTEAFF. The CDR3 DNA sequence: TGTGCCAGCATTGGGGACAGGGGGAGTTTGGGTACTGAAGCTTTCTTT.